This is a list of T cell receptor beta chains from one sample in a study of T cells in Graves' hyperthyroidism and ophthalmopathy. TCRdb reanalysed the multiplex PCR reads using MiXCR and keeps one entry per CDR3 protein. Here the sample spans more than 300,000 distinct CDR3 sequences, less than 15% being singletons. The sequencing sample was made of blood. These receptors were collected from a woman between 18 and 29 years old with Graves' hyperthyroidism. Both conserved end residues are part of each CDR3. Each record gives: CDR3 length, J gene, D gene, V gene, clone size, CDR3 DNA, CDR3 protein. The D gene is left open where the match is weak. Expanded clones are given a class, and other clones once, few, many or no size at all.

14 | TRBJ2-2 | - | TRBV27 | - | TGTGCCAGCAGTTCCCCCAGGGGCACCGGGGAGCTGTTTTTT | CASSSPRGTGELFF
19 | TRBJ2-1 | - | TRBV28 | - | TGTGCCAGCAATCCCGGGCGGTCCCGGGACACCGCCCTTGGCAATGAGCAGTCCTTC | CASNPGRSRDTALGNEQSF
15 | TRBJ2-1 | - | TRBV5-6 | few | TGTGCCAGCAGCTTGTACAGGGTACTAGACAATGAGCAGTTCTTC | CASSLYRVLDNEQFF
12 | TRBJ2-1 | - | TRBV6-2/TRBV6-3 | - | TGTGCCAGCAGCCGACTAGTCAATGAGCAGTTCTTC | CASSRLVNEQFF
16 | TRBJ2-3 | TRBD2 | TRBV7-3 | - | TGTGCCAGCAGCTTCACCGGGACTAGCGGGACGAATACGCAGTATTTT | CASSFTGTSGTNTQYF
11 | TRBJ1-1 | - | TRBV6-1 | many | TGTGCCAGCAGTGAAACCGGGGAAGCTTTCTTT | CASSETGEAFF
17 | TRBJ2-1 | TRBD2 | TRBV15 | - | TGTGCCACCAGCAGAGATCTGACTAGCGGGGGGGCAGGGGAGCAGTTCTTC | CATSRDLTSGGAGEQFF
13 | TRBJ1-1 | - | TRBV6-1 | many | TGTGCCAGCAGCTTGGACCGGGAAACTGAAGCTTTCTTT | CASSLDRETEAFF
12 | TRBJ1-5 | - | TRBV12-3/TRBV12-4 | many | TGTGCCAGCAGGTCCGGGTCTCAGCCCCAGCATTTT | CASRSGSQPQHF
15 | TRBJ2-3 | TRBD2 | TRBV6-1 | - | TGTGCCGGGGGGCTAGCGGGAGGCGTAACAGATACGCAGTATTTT | CAGGLAGGVTDTQYF
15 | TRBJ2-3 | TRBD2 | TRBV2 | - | TGTGCCAGCAGTTTAAGACTAGCGGGGGGAGGTACGCAGTATTTT | CASSLRLAGGGTQYF
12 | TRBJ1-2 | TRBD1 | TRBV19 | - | TGTGCCTCCATACAGGGGGACTATGGCTACACCTTC | CASIQGDYGYTF
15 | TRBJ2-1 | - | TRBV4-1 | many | TGCGCCAGCAGCCGCGCGGTGGCGGTGAACAATGAGCAGTTCTTC | CASSRAVAVNNEQFF
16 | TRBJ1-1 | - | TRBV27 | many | TGTGCCAGCAGTTTTAACCCCGGGGGAGGGGGACCTGAAGCTTTCTTT | CASSFNPGGGGPEAFF
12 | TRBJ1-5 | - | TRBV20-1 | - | TGCAGTGCTAGGGTATTCCAGCAGCCCCAGCATTTT | CSARVFQQPQHF
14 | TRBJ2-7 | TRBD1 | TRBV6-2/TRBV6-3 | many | TGTGCCACCATCCGGACAGGGGGCTCCTACGAGCAGTACTTC | CATIRTGGSYEQYF
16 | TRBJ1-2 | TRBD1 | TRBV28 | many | TGTGCCAGCAGCTTAGCCGGACAGGGGGCTGACTATGGCTACACCTTC | CASSLAGQGADYGYTF
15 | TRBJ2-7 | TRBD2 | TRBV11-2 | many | TGTGCCAGCAGCTTTTTTAGCGGGGTCAAAGGCGAGCAGTACTTC | CASSFFSGVKGEQYF
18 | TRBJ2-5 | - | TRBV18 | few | TGTGCCAGCTCACCCTTCCACCCCAACAGGGCTCTGTGGGAGACCCAGTACTTC | CASSPFHPNRALWETQYF
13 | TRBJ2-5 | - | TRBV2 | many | TGTGCCAGCGTTTCGGACAGCCGAGAGACCCAGTACTTC | CASVSDSRETQYF
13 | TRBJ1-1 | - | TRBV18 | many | TGTGCCAGCTCACCAATCGAGAACACTGAAGCTTTCTTT | CASSPIENTEAFF
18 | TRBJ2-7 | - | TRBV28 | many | TGTGCCAGCAGTTTAACAGGGCGTATGACCGTCCACTCCTACGAGCAGTACTTC | CASSLTGRMTVHSYEQYF
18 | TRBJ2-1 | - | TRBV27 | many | TGTGCCAGCAGTCCGGGATGGGCGGGCCGAACCCACAATCTGGAGCAGTTCTTC | CASSPGWAGRTHNLEQFF
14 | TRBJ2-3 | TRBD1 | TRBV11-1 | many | TGTGCCAGCAGCAAAGACAGGGGTGGGGATACGCAGTATTTT | CASSKDRGGDTQYF
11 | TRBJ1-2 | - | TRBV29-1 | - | TGCAGCGTTGTGTCAGCCGCTGGCTACACCTTC | CSVVSAAGYTF
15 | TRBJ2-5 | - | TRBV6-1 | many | TGTGCCAGCTCCCCAGGGGGGGTAGCCGGGGAGACCCAGTACTTC | CASSPGGVAGETQYF
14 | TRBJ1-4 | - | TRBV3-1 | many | TGTGCCAGCAGCCCACAGGCAACTAATGAAAAACTGTTTTTT | CASSPQATNEKLFF
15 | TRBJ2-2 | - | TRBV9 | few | TGTGCCAGCAGCGTGTACCTCAGCAGCACCGGGGAGCTGTTTTTT | CASSVYLSSTGELFF
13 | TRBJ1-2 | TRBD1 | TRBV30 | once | TGTGCCTGGAACCCAGGGGGAAACTATGGCTACACCTTC | CAWNPGGNYGYTF
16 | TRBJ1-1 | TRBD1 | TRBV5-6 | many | TGTGCCAGCAGCTGGGACAGGGCCAACTCGAACACTGAAGCTTTCTTT | CASSWDRANSNTEAFF
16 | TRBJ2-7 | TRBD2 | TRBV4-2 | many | TGTGCCAGCAGTCGGACTAGCGGGAGGGAGTCCTACGAGCAGTACTTC | CASSRTSGRESYEQYF
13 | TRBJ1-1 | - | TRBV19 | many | TGTGCCAGTAGTATCGGGGGCGGCACTGAAGCTTTCTTT | CASSIGGGTEAFF
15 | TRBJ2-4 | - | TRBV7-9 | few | TGTGCCAGCAGTCCCGACACCTTAGCCAAAAACATTCAGTACTTC | CASSPDTLAKNIQYF
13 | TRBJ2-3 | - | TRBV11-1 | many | TGTGCCATTCGGGGGGCCGGCACAGATACGCAGTATTTT | CAIRGAGTDTQYF
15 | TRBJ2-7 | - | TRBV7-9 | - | TGTGCCAGCAGCTTCGGGGGATCGGCATCCTACGAGCAGTACTTC | CASSFGGSASYEQYF
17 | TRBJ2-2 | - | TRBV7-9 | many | TGTGCCAGCAGCTTCCCCGTACCCAGGACCTCCACCGGGGAGCTGTTTTTT | CASSFPVPRTSTGELFF
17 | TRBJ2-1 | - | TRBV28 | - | TGTGCCAGCAGTTCGGCGCTCTACCCGAGCGGCTACAATGAGCAGTTCTTC | CASSSALYPSGYNEQFF
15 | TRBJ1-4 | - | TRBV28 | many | TGTGCCAGCAGTCCTCGTGAAGACTGGGGTGAAAAACTGTTTTTT | CASSPREDWGEKLFF
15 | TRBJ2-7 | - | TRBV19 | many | TGTGCCAGTAGTATCTGGCGGGATAAGAAAAACGAGCAGTACTTC | CASSIWRDKKNEQYF
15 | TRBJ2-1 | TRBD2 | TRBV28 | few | TGTGCCAGCAGTTTCTCTAGCGGGAGTACTAATGAGCAGTTCTTC | CASSFSSGSTNEQFF
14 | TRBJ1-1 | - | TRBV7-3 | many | TGTGCCAGCAGGGAACGCAGGGATTCCACTGAAGCTTTCTTT | CASRERRDSTEAFF
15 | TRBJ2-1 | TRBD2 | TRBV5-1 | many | TGCGCCAGCAGCTCACTAGCGGGAGGAAGCAATGAGCAGTTCTTC | CASSSLAGGSNEQFF
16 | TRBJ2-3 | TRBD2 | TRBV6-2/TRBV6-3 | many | TGTGCCAGCAGTACTAGCGGGACTAGCGGGAGTTATACGCAGTATTTT | CASSTSGTSGSYTQYF
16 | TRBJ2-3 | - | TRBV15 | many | TGTGCCACCAGCAGACTAAGGGAGGGGGGCACAGATACGCAGTATTTT | CATSRLREGGTDTQYF
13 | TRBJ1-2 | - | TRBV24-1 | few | TGTGCCACCAGTGTAGGAATAAACTATGGCTACACCTTC | CATSVGINYGYTF
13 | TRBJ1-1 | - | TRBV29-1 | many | TGCAGCGTTCTCGAGCAGGTGGGCACTGAAGCTTTCTTT | CSVLEQVGTEAFF
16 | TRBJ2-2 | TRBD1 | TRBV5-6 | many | TGTGCCAGCAGCCCCTCAACAGGGGGCGTCGGCGGGGAGCTGTTTTTT | CASSPSTGGVGGELFF
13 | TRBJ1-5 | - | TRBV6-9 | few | TGTGCCAGCCGTTTGATTAGCAATCAGCCCCAGCATTTT | CASRLISNQPQHF
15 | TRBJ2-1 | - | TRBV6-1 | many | TGTGCCAGCAGTTTCCTCGGCCGTACCTACAATGAGCAGTTCTTC | CASSFLGRTYNEQFF
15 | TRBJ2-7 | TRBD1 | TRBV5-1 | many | TGCGCCAGCCGTAACCGGGACAGGGGGTCCCACGAGCAGTACTTC | CASRNRDRGSHEQYF
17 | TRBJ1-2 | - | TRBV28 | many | TGTGCCAGCAGTTTTCCCGGACGCCTCGCGACGTCCTATGGCTACACCTTC | CASSFPGRLATSYGYTF
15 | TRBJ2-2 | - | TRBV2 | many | TGTGCCAGCAGCAGCGGGACAGGCCTTACCGGGGAGCTGTTTTTT | CASSSGTGLTGELFF
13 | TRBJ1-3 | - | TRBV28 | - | TGTGCCAGCAGCATGATAAATCCCAACACCATATATTTT | CASSMINPNTIYF
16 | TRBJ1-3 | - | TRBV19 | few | TGTGCCAGTAGTATCTTAAGGACGGAAGCCCGAAACACCATATATTTT | CASSILRTEARNTIYF
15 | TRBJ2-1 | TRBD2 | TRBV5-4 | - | TGTGCCAGCAGCCATCAGCGGGGGGGTAACAATGAGCAGTTCTTC | CASSHQRGGNNEQFF